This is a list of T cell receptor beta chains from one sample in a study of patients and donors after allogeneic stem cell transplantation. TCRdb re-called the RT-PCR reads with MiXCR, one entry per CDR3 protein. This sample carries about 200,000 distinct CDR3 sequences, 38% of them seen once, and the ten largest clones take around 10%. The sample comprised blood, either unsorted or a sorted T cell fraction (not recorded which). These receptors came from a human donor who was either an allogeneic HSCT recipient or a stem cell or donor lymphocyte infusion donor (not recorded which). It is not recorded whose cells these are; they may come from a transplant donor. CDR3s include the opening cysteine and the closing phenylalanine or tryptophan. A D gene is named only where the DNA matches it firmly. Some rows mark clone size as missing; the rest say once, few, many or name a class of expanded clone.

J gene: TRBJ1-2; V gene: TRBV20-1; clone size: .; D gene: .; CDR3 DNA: TGCAGTGCCCCGGGTACACCCCATGGCTACACCTTC; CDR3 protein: CSAPGTPHGYTF
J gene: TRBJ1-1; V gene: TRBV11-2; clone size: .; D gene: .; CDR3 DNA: TGTGCCAGCAGCTTAGTACGAAGGAACTCTGAAGCTTTCTTT; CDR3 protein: CASSLVRRNSEAFF
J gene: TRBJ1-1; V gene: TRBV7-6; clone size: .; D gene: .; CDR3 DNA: TGTGCCAGCAGCTCCGTACAGGGTATCACTGAAGCTTTCTTT; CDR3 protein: CASSSVQGITEAFF
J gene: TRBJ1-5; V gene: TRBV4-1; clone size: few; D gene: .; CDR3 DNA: TGCGCCAGCAGCCAAGGCCAAGGACTGGCGGAGCCCCAGCATTTT; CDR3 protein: CASSQGQGLAEPQHF
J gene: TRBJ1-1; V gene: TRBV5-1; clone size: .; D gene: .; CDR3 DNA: TGCGCCAGCAGCTTGGAGGGCTACCCGAACACTGAAGCTTTCTTT; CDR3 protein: CASSLEGYPNTEAFF
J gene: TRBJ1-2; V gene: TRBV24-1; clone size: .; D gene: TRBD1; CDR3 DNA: TGTGCCTCCAGTGATCGACAGGGCCTCTATGGCTACACCTTC; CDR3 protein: CASSDRQGLYGYTF
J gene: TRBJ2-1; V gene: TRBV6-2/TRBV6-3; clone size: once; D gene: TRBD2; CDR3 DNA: TGTGCCAGCAGTTGGACGGGGGTAGCGGGCTACAATGAGCAGTTCTTC; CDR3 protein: CASSWTGVAGYNEQFF
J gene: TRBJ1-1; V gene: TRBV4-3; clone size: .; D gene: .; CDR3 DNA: TGCGCCAGCAGCCAAGTCTTTACCACCCGGAACACTGAAGCTTTCTTT; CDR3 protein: CASSQVFTTRNTEAFF
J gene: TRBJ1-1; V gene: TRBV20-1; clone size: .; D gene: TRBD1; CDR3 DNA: TGCAGTGCTAGACAAACAGGGGGCCTCACTGAAGCTTTCTTT; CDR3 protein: CSARQTGGLTEAFF
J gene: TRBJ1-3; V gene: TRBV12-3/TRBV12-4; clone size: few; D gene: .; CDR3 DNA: TGTGCCAGCAGGTCACAAGTGGGCTCTGGAAACACCATATATTTT; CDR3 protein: CASRSQVGSGNTIYF
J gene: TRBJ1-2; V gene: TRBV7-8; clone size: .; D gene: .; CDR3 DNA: TGTGCCAGCAGCTTAGGGGCAGTAGCTAACTATGGCTACACCTTC; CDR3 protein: CASSLGAVANYGYTF
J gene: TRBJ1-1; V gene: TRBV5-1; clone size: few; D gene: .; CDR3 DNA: TGCGCCAGCAGCTTCCGGGAGGCGAACACTGAAGCTTTCTTT; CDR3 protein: CASSFREANTEAFF
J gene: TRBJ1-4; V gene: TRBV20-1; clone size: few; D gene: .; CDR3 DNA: TGCAGTGCTAGTGATCTGGGGGCAACTAATGAAAAACTGTTTTTT; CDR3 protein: CSASDLGATNEKLFF
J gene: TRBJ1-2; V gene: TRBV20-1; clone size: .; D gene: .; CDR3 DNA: TGCAGTGCCACGGATGGCTATGGCTACACCTTC; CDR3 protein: CSATDGYGYTF
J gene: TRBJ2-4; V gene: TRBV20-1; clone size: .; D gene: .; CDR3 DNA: TGCAGTGTCTCCTCCGGGGCTCCCAAAAACATTCAGTACTTC; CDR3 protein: CSVSSGAPKNIQYF
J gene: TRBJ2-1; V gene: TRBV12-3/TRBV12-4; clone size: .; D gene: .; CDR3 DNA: TGTGCCAGCAGTTTGGCGCAGGGTAATGAGCAGTTCTTC; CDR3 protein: CASSLAQGNEQFF
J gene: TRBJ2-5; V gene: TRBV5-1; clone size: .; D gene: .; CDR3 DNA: TGCGCCAGCAGCGGGCAAGTCACGGAGGGCGAGACCCAGTACTTC; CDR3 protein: CASSGQVTEGETQYF
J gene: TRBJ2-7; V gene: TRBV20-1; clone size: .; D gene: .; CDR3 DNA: TGCAGTGCTAGAGATCGAGTCAGGACCTACGAGCAGTACTTC; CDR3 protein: CSARDRVRTYEQYF